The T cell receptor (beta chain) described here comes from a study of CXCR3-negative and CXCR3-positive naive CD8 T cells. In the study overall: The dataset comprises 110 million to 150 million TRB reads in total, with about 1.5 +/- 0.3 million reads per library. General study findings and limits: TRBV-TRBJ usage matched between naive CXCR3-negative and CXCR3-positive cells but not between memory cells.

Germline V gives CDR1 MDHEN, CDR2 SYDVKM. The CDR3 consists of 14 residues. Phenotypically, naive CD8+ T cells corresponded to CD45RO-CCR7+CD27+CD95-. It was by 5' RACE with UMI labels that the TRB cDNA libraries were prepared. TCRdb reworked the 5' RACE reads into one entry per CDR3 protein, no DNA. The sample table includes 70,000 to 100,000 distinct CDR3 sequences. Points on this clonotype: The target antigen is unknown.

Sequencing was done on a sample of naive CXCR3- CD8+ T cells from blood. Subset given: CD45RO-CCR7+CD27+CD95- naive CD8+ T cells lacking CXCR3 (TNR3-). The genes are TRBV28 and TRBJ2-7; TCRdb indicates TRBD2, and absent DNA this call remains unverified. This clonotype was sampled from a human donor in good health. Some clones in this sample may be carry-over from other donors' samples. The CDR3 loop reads CASRTPGLSYEQYF.